This entry describes one TCR beta chain. The entry originates in a study of control samples from healthy donors and cancer patients. Using immunoSEQ multiplex PCR, the repertoire was profiled, and TCRdb retains in-frame clones only, with some absent. The data contain approximately 82,000 clones, approximately 94% of them singletons. V lost 5 bases and J lost 10; bases outside the gene matches: 17. This CDR3 has 16 amino acids. CDR1 is LNHDA, CDR2 SQIVND, per germline (reference sequence). The sequence was collected from a woman aged 18-35 years in good health. Sequencing input: blood. This chain joins TRBV19 and TRBJ1-5, with 7 bases fitting TRBD1. DNA of the CDR3: TGTGCCAGTAGTGCTGGAGACAGGGCGGGGTGGGAACCCCAGCATTTT. It yields the protein CASSAGDRAGWEPQHF.